This T cell receptor (beta chain) was found in a study of blood T cell repertoires in COVID-19. The CDR3 totals 18 residues. Germline CDR1 reads SNHLY; CDR2 reads FYNNEI. The junction had 14 bases not matched to a gene; V was cut back by 0 bases and J by 3 bases. Using immunoSEQ multiplex PCR, the repertoire was profiled, and TCRdb retains in-frame clones only, with some absent. The table has some 350,000 clones, roughly nine tenths seen once. Participants reported their clinical history, and cohort assignment relied on those reports. Two negative PCRs, clearance, or symptom resolution had been documented for recovered Cohort 3 donors.

This TCR came from a young woman who had recovered from COVID-19. Sequencing used PBMCs or T cells enriched from blood (not recorded which). The chain combines TRBV2 with TRBJ2-7; TRBD1 agrees at 7 bases. Written as DNA, the CDR3 is TGTGCCAGCAGTGAAGCGGCGAAGCCCTGGGACAGCCACTACGAGCAGTACTTC. It translates to CASSEAAKPWDSHYEQYF. Variable domain in full (rest from reference TRBV2 and TRBJ2-7): EPEVTQTPSHQVTQMGQEVILRCVPISNHLYFYWYRQILGQKVEFLVSFYNNEISEKSEIFDDQFSVERPDGSNFTLKIRSTKLEDSAMYFCASSEAAKPWDSHYEQYFGPGTRLTVT.